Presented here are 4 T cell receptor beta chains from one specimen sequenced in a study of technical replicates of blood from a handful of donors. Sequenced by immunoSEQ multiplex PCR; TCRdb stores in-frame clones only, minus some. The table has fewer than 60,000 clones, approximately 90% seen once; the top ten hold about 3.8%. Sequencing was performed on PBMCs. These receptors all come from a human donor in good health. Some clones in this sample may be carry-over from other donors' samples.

The CDR3 DNA reads TGTGCCAGCAGTACCCCACAGGGTAAAACCGGGGAGCTGTTTTTT. Amino acid sequence: CASSTPQGKTGELFF. V gene TRBV6-6 combines with J gene TRBJ2-2, with D possibly being TRBD1 (6 bases). The V gene lost 5 bases and the J gene lost 5 bases, with 15 bases spanning the gap. CDR1 MNHNY and CDR2 SVGAGI come from the germline V gene (reference sequence). The CDR3 covers 15 residues.

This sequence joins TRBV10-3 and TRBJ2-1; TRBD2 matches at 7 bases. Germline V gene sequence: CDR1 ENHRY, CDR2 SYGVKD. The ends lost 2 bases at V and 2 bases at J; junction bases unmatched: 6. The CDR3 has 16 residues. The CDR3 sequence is CAISEASGNPYNEQFF. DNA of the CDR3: TGTGCCATCAGTGAGGCTAGCGGCAACCCCTACAATGAGCAGTTCTTC.

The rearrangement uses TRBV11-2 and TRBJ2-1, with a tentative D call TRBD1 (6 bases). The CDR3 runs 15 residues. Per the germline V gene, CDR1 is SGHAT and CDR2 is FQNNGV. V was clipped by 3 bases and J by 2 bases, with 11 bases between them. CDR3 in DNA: TGTGCCAGCAGCTTCGCTCGGACAGCCTACAATGAGCAGTTCTTC. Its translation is CASSFARTAYNEQFF.

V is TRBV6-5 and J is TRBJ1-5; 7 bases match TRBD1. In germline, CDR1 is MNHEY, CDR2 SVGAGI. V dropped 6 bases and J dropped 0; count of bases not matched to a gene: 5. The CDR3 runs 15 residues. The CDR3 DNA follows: TGTGCCAGCAGGCTGACAGGGTTTAGCAATCAGCCCCAGCATTTT. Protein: CASRLTGFSNQPQHF.